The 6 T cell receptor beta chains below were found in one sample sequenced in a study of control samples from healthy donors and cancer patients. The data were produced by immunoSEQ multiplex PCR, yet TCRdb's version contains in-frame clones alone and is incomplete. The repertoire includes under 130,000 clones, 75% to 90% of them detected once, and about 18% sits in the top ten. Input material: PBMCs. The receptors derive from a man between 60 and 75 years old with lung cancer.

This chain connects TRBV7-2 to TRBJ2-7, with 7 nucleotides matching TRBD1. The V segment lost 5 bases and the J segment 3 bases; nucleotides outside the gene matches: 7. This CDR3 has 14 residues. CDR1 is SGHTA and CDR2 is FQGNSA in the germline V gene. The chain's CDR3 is CASSQTGADYEQYV. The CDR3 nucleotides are TGTGCCAGCAGCCAAACAGGGGCGGACTACGAGCAGTACGTC.

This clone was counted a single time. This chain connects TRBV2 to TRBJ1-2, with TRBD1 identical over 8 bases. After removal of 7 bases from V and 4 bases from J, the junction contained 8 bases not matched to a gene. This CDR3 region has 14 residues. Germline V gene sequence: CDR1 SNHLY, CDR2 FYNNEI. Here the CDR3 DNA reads TGTGCCAGCACCGAGGGCAGGGGGCTCTATGGCTACACCTTC. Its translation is CASTEGRGLYGYTF.

The CDR3: CASSPQLNTEAFF. CDR3 coding DNA: TGTGCCAGCAGTCCACAACTGAACACTGAAGCTTTCTTT. The rearrangement uses TRBV12-3 or TRBV12-4 and TRBJ1-1; no clear D gene. Deletions cut 5 bases from V and 0 bases from J, with 7 bases between. CDR3 size: 13 residues.

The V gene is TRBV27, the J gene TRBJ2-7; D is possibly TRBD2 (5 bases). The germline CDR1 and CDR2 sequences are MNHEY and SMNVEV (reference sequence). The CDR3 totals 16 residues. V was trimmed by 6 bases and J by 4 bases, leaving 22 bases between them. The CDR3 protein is CASSSRSTGKGYEQYV. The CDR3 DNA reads TGTGCCAGCAGCTCACGAAGTACGGGGAAAGGATACGAGCAGTACGTC.

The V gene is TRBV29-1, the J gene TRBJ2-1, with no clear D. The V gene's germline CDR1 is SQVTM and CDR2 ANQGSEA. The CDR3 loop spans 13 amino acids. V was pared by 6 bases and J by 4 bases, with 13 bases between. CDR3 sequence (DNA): TGCAGCGTCAAAAGAGCACAGTACAATGAGCAGTTCTTC. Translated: CSVKRAQYNEQFF.

The CDR3 reads CASSQVSARDEQFF. In DNA form, the CDR3 reads TGTGCCAGCAGCCAAGTTTCCGCGAGGGATGAGCAGTTCTTC. The rearrangement joins TRBV14 to TRBJ2-1; D may be TRBD2 (5 bases). V shed 1 base and J shed 8 bases, with 12 bases lying between them. The CDR3 extends over 14 amino acids. Germline CDR1 and CDR2: SGHDN and FVKESK.